The 15 T cell receptor beta chains listed next were all sequenced from one sample in a study of blood T cell repertoires in COVID-19 (TCRdb year 2020). The library was generated by the immunoSEQ multiplex PCR assay. The clones in this table, taken by TCRdb from immuneACCESS, are in-frame only. Not every clone is retained; where verified, under half of the shortfall comes from an unresolved V gene, and the cause of the rest is unknown. The sample has some 200,000 clones on record, about nine tenths of them singletons. The leading ten clones occupy 4% to 6% of the sample. The sequencing input was peripheral blood. These receptors were collected from a woman aged 40 to 49 with acute or convalescent COVID-19.

The genes are TRBV27 and TRBJ1-2, with TRBD1 matching over 7 bases. The CDR3 extends over 15 amino acids. The V segment lost 3 bases and the J segment 1 base; nucleotides outside the gene matches: 5. Germline CDR1 reads MNHEY; CDR2 reads SMNVEV (reference sequence). The CDR3 is CASSFRSGGNYGYTF. Here the CDR3 DNA reads TGTGCCAGCAGTTTTAGGTCAGGGGGTAACTATGGCTACACCTTC.

The chain employs TRBV4-1 and TRBJ1-3; 7 bases fit TRBD1. V was pared by 6 bases and J by 2 bases, with 4 bases of the junction left unmatched. This CDR3 contains 14 residues. Per the germline V gene, CDR1 is MGHRA and CDR2 is YSYEKL. In DNA form, the CDR3 reads TGCGCCAGCAGAACCACAGGGGCTGGAAACACCATATATTTT. Amino acids: CASRTTGAGNTIYF.

The chain is built from TRBV9 and TRBJ2-1, with TRBD2 matching 10 bases. Trimming at V came to 4 bases and at J to 2 bases, leaving 6 bases not matched to a gene. The CDR3 is 16 residues long. Germline values: CDR1 SGDLS, CDR2 YYNGEE. CDR3 nucleotide sequence: TGTGCCAGCAGCACTTCCGGACTAGCGGCCTACAATGAGCAGTTCTTC. Encoded protein: CASSTSGLAAYNEQFF.

The rearrangement uses TRBV19 and TRBJ2-2; 7 nucleotides agree with TRBD1. V trimming: 9 bases; J trimming: 7 bases; junction bases outside the gene matches: 8. The CDR3 has 13 amino acids. Germline CDR1 reads LNHDA; CDR2 reads SQIVND (reference sequence). This chain's CDR3 is CASKAQGDGELFF. Written as DNA, the CDR3 is TGTGCCAGCAAAGCGCAGGGGGACGGGGAGCTGTTTTTT.

This clone was seen once. The chain carries TRBV6-5 and TRBJ2-5; TRBD1 matches 8 bases. After removal of 5 bases from V and 5 bases from J, the junction contained 7 bases not matched to a gene. CDR1 is MNHEY, CDR2 SVGAGI, per germline. CDR3 length: 14 residues. CDR3 region: CASSLATGVETQYF. The DNA of the CDR3 is TGTGCCAGCAGTCTTGCGACAGGGGTCGAGACCCAGTACTTC.

The chain has TRBV2 and TRBJ1-2, with 8 bases identical to TRBD1. V shed 2 bases and J 6 bases; nucleotides not matched to a gene: 14. The CDR3 has 17 residues. Germline V gene lookup returns CDR1 SNHLY and CDR2 FYNNEI. In DNA, the CDR3 is TGTGCCAGCAGTGAATTCTATCGACAGGGGATCAAGAATGGCTACACCTTC. As protein: CASSEFYRQGIKNGYTF.

This sequence joins TRBV11-2 and TRBJ2-2; TRBD2 aligns across 9 bases. Germline CDR1 is SGHAT and CDR2 is FQNNGV. The J segment lost 5 bases and the V segment lost 3 bases, leaving 7 bases of the junction unmatched. The CDR3 sequence is 16 residues long. The CDR3 protein is CASSFSGLAYTGELFF. In DNA, the CDR3 is TGTGCCAGCAGCTTTAGTGGACTAGCGTATACCGGGGAGCTGTTTTTT.

This clone appeared a single time. The chain combines TRBV5-1 with TRBJ2-5; 9 nucleotides line up with TRBD2. CDR3 length equals 14 residues. J gave up 2 bases and V 5 bases, and 4 bases lay outside the gene matches. Per germline, CDR1 SGHRS and CDR2 YFSETQ. In nucleotides, the CDR3 is TGCGCCAGCAGTAATAGCGGGGGACAAGAGACCCAGTACTTC. Protein product: CASSNSGGQETQYF.

Only a few counts were recorded for this clone. The rearrangement uses TRBV6-2 or TRBV6-3 and TRBJ2-7; 9 bases agree with TRBD1. The CDR3 covers 13 residues. Germline V gene sequence: CDR1 MNHEY, CDR2 SVGEGT. V lost 6 bases, J lost 5 bases, and 5 bases stayed unmatched. CDR3 region: CASSRDRADEQYV. DNA of the CDR3: TGTGCCAGCAGCCGGGACAGGGCTGACGAGCAGTACGTC.

This clone was recorded only once. This rearrangement joins TRBV9 to TRBJ2-5; tentative D call: TRBD1 (6 bases). Per the germline V gene, CDR1 is SGDLS and CDR2 is YYNGEE. This CDR3 is 15 amino acids long. V was trimmed by 4 bases and J by 1 base, leaving 14 bases between them. CDR3: CASSLQGGFQETQYF. CDR3 bases: TGTGCCAGCAGCCTGCAAGGGGGATTCCAAGAGACCCAGTACTTC.

The gene calls are TRBV20-1 and TRBJ2-3; D may be TRBD1 (6 bases). V was shortened by 3 bases and J by 2 bases, with 15 bases between the two germline ends. Germline V gene data show CDR1 as DFQATT and CDR2 as SNEGSKA (reference sequence). The CDR3 consists of 15 residues. For the CDR3, the DNA is TGCAGTGCTAGTTCGTCGTCAGGGGACACAGATACGCAGTATTTT. Translated: CSASSSSGDTDTQYF.

The chain uses TRBV10-1 and TRBJ2-5; 14 nucleotides agree with TRBD2. The junction had 2 bases not matched to a gene; V was cut back by 4 bases and J by 1 base. The CDR3 is made up of 16 amino acids. Germline CDR1 and CDR2: WNHNN and SYGVQD (reference sequence). The CDR3 bases are TGCGCCAGCAGTGGAGGACTAGCGGGGGGCCAAGAGACCCAGTACTTC. It is translated as CASSGGLAGGQETQYF.

The chain is built from TRBV29-1 and TRBJ2-2, with TRBD1 matching 9 bases. This CDR3 is built from 15 residues. CDR1 is SQVTM and CDR2 is ANQGSEA in the germline V gene. Unmatched junction bases numbered 11, after V lost 6 bases and J lost 6 bases. CDR3 sequence reads: CSVPGTGSFAGELFF. DNA of the CDR3: TGCAGCGTGCCCGGGACAGGGAGTTTTGCCGGGGAGCTGTTTTTT.

The chain employs TRBV5-6 and TRBJ1-1; TRBD1 might be the D (6 bases). Germline V CDR1 and CDR2: SGHDT, YYEEEE. V gave up 4 bases and J gave up 0 bases, with 19 bases separating them. This CDR3 has 17 amino acids. The CDR3 DNA sequence: TGTGCCAGCAGCGCTGGGGCAGGGGCCCCCATGAACACTGAAGCTTTCTTT. Protein: CASSAGAGAPMNTEAFF.

The V gene is TRBV3-1 (or the pseudogene TRBV3-2), the J gene TRBJ1-4; D is unclear. Between the trimmed V and J ends, which lost 1 base and 10 bases, there was a span of 7 bases. This CDR3 is 12 amino acids long. In germline, CDR1 is LGHDT, CDR2 YNNKEL (reference sequence). CDR3 nucleotide sequence: TGTGCCAGCAGCCAAGGGGAGATAAAACTGTTTTTT. Translated: CASSQGEIKLFF.